This is a list of T cell receptor beta chains from one sample in a study of blood T cells in healthy people across ages. In TCRdb, the 5' RACE reads were re-called with MiXCR into one record per CDR3 protein. The profile shows about 970,000 distinct CDR3 sequences, roughly 51% of them singletons. Sequences were obtained from blood. These receptors all stem from a woman in her sixties or seventies in good health. CDR3s include the opening cysteine and the closing phenylalanine or tryptophan. The D gene is left open where the match is weak. Where a row states a size, it is once, few, many or the class of an expanded clone; other rows omit it.

>TRBD2|NA|TRBJ2-7|TRBV29-1
TGCAGCGTTGTTGAGAGCGGGGGGGACTCCTACGAGCAGTACTTC
CSVVESGGDSYEQYF
>NA|NA|TRBJ2-7|TRBV9
TGTGCCAGCAGCGTAGCCCCAGGCACCTACGAGCAGTACTTC
CASSVAPGTYEQYF
>NA|few|TRBJ1-2|TRBV9
TGTGCCAGCAGCGTAGACGGGGGCCTTAACTATGGCTACACCTTC
CASSVDGGLNYGYTF
>NA|NA|TRBJ2-7|TRBV18
TGTGCCAGCTCACCAGTGGCCACCTACGGGCAGTACTTC
CASSPVATYGQYF
>NA|once|TRBJ1-2|TRBV13
TGTGCCAGCAGCTTCTCGACAGATGGAGCTAACTATGGCTACACCTTC
CASSFSTDGANYGYTF
>NA|NA|TRBJ1-4|TRBV12-3/TRBV12-4
TGTGCCAGCAGTTTTGGGTATGAAAAACTGTTTTTT
CASSFGYEKLFF
>NA|NA|TRBJ2-2|TRBV9
TGTGCCAGCAGCGTAGCTAGCAGGGTCAACACCGGGGAGCTGTTTTTT
CASSVASRVNTGELFF
>NA|NA|TRBJ2-7|TRBV10-3
TGTGCCATCAGGGGACGGGGCTCTGGCGAGCAGTACTTC
CAIRGRGSGEQYF
>NA|NA|TRBJ2-1|TRBV6-2/TRBV6-3
TGTGCCAGCAGGCGAGGGGGGGGACATGAGCAGTTCTTC
CASRRGGGHEQFF
>TRBD2|NA|TRBJ2-5|TRBV7-2
TGTGCCAGCAGCTTAGTGGGCGGGAGAATTGGGGAGACCCAGTACTTC
CASSLVGGRIGETQYF
>TRBD1|NA|TRBJ2-7|TRBV2
TGTGCCAGCAGTGAAGAGACAGGGGGCCCGAACGAGCAGTACTTC
CASSEETGGPNEQYF